Below, 20 T cell receptor beta chains from the same sample are listed, as sequenced in a study of metastatic and nonmetastatic thyroid tumors. Through MiXCR, TCRdb re-clonotyped the PCR reads. This sample yields about 22,000 clones, of which about 14% are seen a single time; roughly 15% belongs to the top ten. Patients had received no treatment of any kind before thyroid surgery. The sample taken for sequencing was tumor tissue. The receptor source for this set is a female donor with papillary thyroid cancer or a benign thyroid nodule (not recorded which). Some clones in this sample may be carry-over from other donors' samples.

This sequence joins TRBV5-1 and TRBJ1-3; no firm D call. This CDR3 is built from 14 residues. Germline values: CDR1 SGHRS, CDR2 YFSETQ. Trimming took off 0 bases at V and 4 bases at J, with 8 bases between the two ends. Here the CDR3 DNA reads TGCGCCAGCAGCTTGGATGCCCCCGGAAACACCATATATTTT. Its protein product is CASSLDAPGNTIYF.

This clone was found many times. The V call is TRBV15, the J call TRBJ2-6; the D gene is possibly TRBD1 (5 bases). V was cut by 4 bases and J by 0 bases, with 10 bases left in between. The CDR3 is made up of 16 amino acids. Germline values: CDR1 LNHNV, CDR2 YYDKDF (reference sequence). The CDR3 loop is CATSIHRISGANVLTF. In nucleotides, the CDR3 is TGTGCCACCAGCATTCACAGGATCTCTGGGGCCAACGTCCTGACTTTC.

This clone is labeled medium-sized (0.01 to 0.1%). The rearrangement joins TRBV6-6 to TRBJ1-2; D ambiguous. The V end was cut by 2 bases, the J end by 8 bases, with 12 bases between. The CDR3 spans 13 residues. Looked up from germline, CDR1 is MNHNY and CDR2 is SVGAGI (reference sequence). The CDR3 region is CASSYPQSRGYTF. In DNA form, the CDR3 reads TGTGCCAGCAGTTACCCCCAGTCGAGGGGCTACACCTTC.

The rearrangement links TRBV3-1 to TRBJ2-3; 7 positions match TRBD1. V lost 1 base to trimming and J lost 2 bases; unmatched junction nucleotides: 3. Germline CDR1 LGHDT, CDR2 YNNKEL (reference sequence). The CDR3 runs to 15 residues. The CDR3, as DNA: TGTGCCAGCAGCCAAGGACAGGGCGACACAGATACGCAGTATTTT. Translation: CASSQGQGDTDTQYF.

There are many counts of this clone. DNA for the CDR3: TGTGCCAGCGGGGGGGGGTTAGGTGGCTACACCTTC. Translated: CASGGGLGGYTF. The chain uses TRBV2 and TRBJ1-2, with D perhaps matching TRBD1 (5 bases). This CDR3 is 12 amino acids long. Trimming cost V 8 bases and J 7 bases, with 14 bases left between them. Germline V gene sequence: CDR1 SNHLY, CDR2 FYNNEI.

This clone was found many times. This may be a read error, as it is one base from a much larger clone. The rearrangement joins TRBV24-1 to TRBJ2-7; no firm D call. This CDR3 region has 11 residues. Germline values: CDR1 KGHDR, CDR2 SFDVKD. The CDR3 DNA sequence: TGTGCCACCCATCCGGGCTACGAGCAGTGCTTC. Protein sequence: CATHPGYEQCF.

This clone showed up many times. The chain is built from TRBV6-2 or TRBV6-3 and TRBJ1-1; a weak D match, TRBD1 (5 bases). Germline V CDR1 and CDR2: MNHEY, SVGEGT. The CDR3 has 14 residues. Deletions cut 1 base from V and 2 bases from J, with 8 bases between. The CDR3 spells CASSYWRGNTEAFF. The CDR3 DNA sequence: TGTGCCAGCAGTTACTGGAGGGGAAACACTGAAGCTTTCTTT.

There are many counts of this clone. The chain has TRBV19 and TRBJ2-7; 7 nucleotides agree with TRBD1. With V trimmed by 5 bases and J by 4 bases, 14 bases remained unmatched. CDR1 is LNHDA, CDR2 SQIVND, per germline (reference sequence). CDR3 length: 16 amino acids. This CDR3 reads CASSPEYRGALYEQYF. The CDR3 DNA is TGTGCCAGTAGTCCGGAATACAGGGGCGCCCTTTACGAGCAGTACTTC.

A remark on this clone: This may come from a read error, since a much larger clone is one base off. The genes are TRBV12-3 or TRBV12-4 and TRBJ1-2, with 9 bases that match TRBD1. The CDR3 contains 16 residues. The CDR3 reads CAGSQHTGGAGYGYTF. Here the CDR3 DNA reads TGTGCCGGCAGTCAACACACAGGGGGCGCGGGCTATGGCTACACCTTC.

This clone was recorded a few times. The chain has TRBV6-1 and TRBJ2-7; 9 bases map to TRBD2. From germline, CDR1 is MNHNS and CDR2 SASEGT. The CDR3 is made up of 16 amino acids. Losses at the gene ends were 6 bases for V and 5 bases for J; bases not matched to a gene: 14. The chain's CDR3 is CASSPAGGTGGHEQYF. DNA for the CDR3: TGTGCCAGCAGCCCCGCGGGGGGGACGGGAGGCCACGAGCAGTACTTC.

The sample holds a few counts of this clone. The V gene is TRBV12-3 or TRBV12-4, the J gene TRBJ1-5; no clear D gene. This CDR3 comprises 14 residues. V shed 1 base and J shed 0 bases, with 4 bases lying between them. CDR3: CASSLGASNQPQHF. CDR3 bases: TGTGCCAGCAGTTTAGGGGCTAGCAATCAGCCCCAGCATTTT.

This clone has at least ten counts. Other nucleotide sequences in the sample specify the same CDR3. This chain uses TRBV30 with TRBJ2-1; 9 bases line up with TRBD1. The CDR3 totals 14 residues. V gave up 3 bases and J gave up 2 bases; unmatched junction bases: 2. Germline V lookup: CDR1 GTSNPN, CDR2 SVGIG (reference sequence). CDR3 DNA: TGTGCCTGGAGAGGACAGGGGCCCTACAATGAGCAGTTCTTC. This translates into CAWRGQGPYNEQFF.

This clone was seen ten or more times. The chain couples TRBV3-1 to TRBJ2-5; D uncertain. Germline V gene data show CDR1 as LGHDT and CDR2 as YNNKEL (reference sequence). The CDR3 totals 14 residues. Trimming left V 1 base short and J 7 bases short, with 13 bases between. The CDR3 DNA is TGTGCCAGCAGCCAAGTGGAGAGGAAGGGGACCCAGTACTTC. Encoded protein: CASSQVERKGTQYF.

Within the sample, this clone is medium-sized (0.01 to 0.1%). The gene calls are TRBV6-6 and TRBJ1-2, with unresolved D. CDR3 size: 13 residues. The germline V gene has CDR1 MNHNY and CDR2 SVGAGI (reference sequence). V was clipped by 2 bases and J by 4 bases, with 8 bases between them. The CDR3 reads CASSYVQSYGYTF. CDR3 sequence (DNA): TGTGCCAGCAGTTACGTACAGAGCTATGGCTACACCTTC.

At least ten counts were recorded for this clone. This sequence joins TRBV4-1 and TRBJ1-5, with 8 bases matching TRBD1. J gave up 8 bases and V 0 bases, and 6 bases lay outside the gene matches. This CDR3 region has 15 residues. Germline values: CDR1 MGHRA, CDR2 YSYEKL. CDR3 DNA sequence: TGCGCCAGCAGCCAAGACGGGACAGGAATCGAGCCCCAGCATTTT. As protein: CASSQDGTGIEPQHF.

This clone was detected many times. This sequence may be a read error, since a much larger clone differs from it by one base. The rearrangement links TRBV2 to TRBJ2-2; TRBD1 matches at 7 bases. CDR3 length: 17 amino acids. Germline CDR1 is SNHLY and CDR2 is FYNNEI. In nucleotides, the CDR3 is TGTGCCAGCAGTCCTAGTCCCGACAGGGCGAACACCGGGGAGCTGCTTTTT. Amino acid sequence: CASSPSPDRANTGELLF. Based on the CDR3 plus reference TRBV2 and TRBJ2-2, the full variable domain is EPEVTQTPSHQVTQMGQEVILRCVPISNHLYFYWYRQILGQKVEFLVSFYNNEISEKSEIFDDQFSVERPDGSNFTLKIRSTKLEDSAMYFCASSPSPDRANTGELLFGEGSRLTVL.

This clone occurred many times. This chain connects TRBV11-2 to TRBJ2-7; no clear D. This CDR3 comprises 17 residues. Deletions cut 3 bases from V and 3 bases from J, with 21 bases between. Germline-derived CDR1 and CDR2 are SGHAT and FQNNGV. The CDR3 DNA follows: TGTGCCAGCAGCTTGGGCCCCGGTTGGCTGGGTCACTACGAGCAGTACTTC. Translated: CASSLGPGWLGHYEQYF.

This clone is medium-sized (0.01 to 0.1%) in the sample. V gene TRBV11-2 combines with J gene TRBJ2-7; 7 bases line up with TRBD1. This CDR3 comprises 14 residues. Germline CDR1 and CDR2: SGHAT and FQNNGV. V trimming: 6 bases; J trimming: 3 bases; junction bases outside the gene matches: 8. CDR3 nucleotides: TGTGCCAGCAGTGGGACAGTTGGACTCTACGAGCAGTACTTC. Encoded protein: CASSGTVGLYEQYF.

This clone came up many times. The rearrangement links TRBV6-1 to TRBJ2-7; 7 bases agree with TRBD1. The germline CDR1 and CDR2 sequences are MNHNS and SASEGT. Germline trimming cut 6 bases from V and 1 base from J; bases unmatched to any gene: 12. This CDR3 is built from 16 residues. CDR3: CASRSGTAQGSYEQYF. The CDR3 nucleotides are TGTGCCAGCAGATCCGGGACAGCCCAAGGGTCCTACGAGCAGTACTTC.

The chain carries TRBV12-3 or TRBV12-4 and TRBJ2-1; 9 positions match TRBD2. CDR3 length: 15 residues. J was trimmed by 3 bases and V by 3 bases; bases with no gene match: 3. CDR3 in amino acids: CASSLETSGYNEQFF. The CDR3 region has the DNA TGTGCCAGCAGTTTGGAGACTAGCGGCTACAATGAGCAGTTCTTC.